This T cell receptor beta chain was identified during a study of cytomegalovirus exposure and HLA in healthy donors. Points on this clone: The antigen remains unidentified.

Findings of the study overall: Cytomegalovirus-associated status was assigned to some 180 TCR beta chains. Associated with HLA alleles at 0.05 false discovery rate in a later analysis were over 15,000 TCR beta sequences.

Amplification used 60 Vbeta primers and 13 Jbeta primers. Study processing details: About 12 million of the 80 million or so unique TCR beta chains counted in a later analysis were shared. Produced via immunoSEQ multiplex PCR; TCRdb's table is partial and in-frame only. The V and J calls and clone size come from that table; D and trimming were worked out from the DNA. The sample includes 95,000 to 130,000 clones, roughly three quarters of them seen just once. V dropped 1 base and J dropped 7 bases, with 14 bases sitting between them. CDR1 and CDR2 from the germline V gene are GTSNPN and SVGIG (reference sequence). This CDR3 comprises 13 residues.

The chain links TRBV30 to TRBJ2-7, with no clear D. Specimen: PBMCs. The receptor's source is a woman younger than 30 in good health and CMV-seronegative. DNA for the CDR3: TGTGCCTGGAGTGGGGCAGGCGCTCAAGAGCAGTACTTC. This codes for CAWSGAGAQEQYF.